The 21 T cell receptor beta chains below all came from one sample that was sequenced in a study of CD8+ T cells in alopecia areata. Following extraction, RNA underwent reverse transcription to cDNA, which served as the sequencing template. Data came from immunoSEQ multiplex PCR; TCRdb stores just in-frame clones and leaves some out. The table records some 170,000 clones, 65% to 75% of them present only once. The input for sequencing was CD8+ T cells sorted from blood, taken at week 0. These TCRs come from a human donor with alopecia areata.

The chain is built from TRBV6-5 and TRBJ1-4; D not certain. Trimming left V 8 bases short and J 7 bases short, with 8 bases between. This CDR3 region has 11 residues. The V gene's germline CDR1 is MNHEY and CDR2 SVGAGI. CDR3 protein: CASSGGEKLFF. The CDR3 nucleotides are TGTGCCAGCTCGGGTGGTGAAAAACTGTTTTTT.

The chain combines TRBV30 with TRBJ1-1; a possible D gene is TRBD1 (6 bases). CDR3 length: 11 residues. CDR1 is GTSNPN, CDR2 SVGIG, per germline (reference sequence). CDR3 residues: CVLGTNTEAFF. The CDR3 DNA reads as TGTGTACTGGGGACAAACACTGAAGCTTTCTTT. Together with reference TRBV30 and TRBJ1-1, the CDR3 gives the full variable domain: SQTIHQWPATLVQPVGSPLSLECTVEGTSNPNLYWYRQAAGRGLQLLFYSVGIGQISSEVPQNLSASRPQDRQFILSSKKLLLSDSGFYLCVLGTNTEAFFGQGTRLTVV.

This clone turned up a few times. The chain employs TRBV28 and TRBJ2-7; D call uncertain. Deletions cut 6 bases from V and 2 bases from J, with 14 bases between. This CDR3 contains 14 residues. Per the germline V gene, CDR1 is MDHEN and CDR2 is SYDVKM. Here the CDR3 DNA reads TGTGCCAGCAGCTTAGTCCTAACCCCCTACGAGCAGTACTTC. Protein: CASSLVLTPYEQYF.

The V and J genes are TRBV6-6 and TRBJ2-5; 9 bases are shared with TRBD2. CDR1 is MNHNY, CDR2 SVGAGI, per germline (reference sequence). CDR3 length: 13 amino acids. Losses at the gene ends were 5 bases for V and 4 bases for J; bases not matched to a gene: 2. The CDR3 sequence is CASSSGGRETQYF. CDR3 in DNA: TGTGCCAGCAGTAGCGGGGGGAGAGAGACCCAGTACTTC.

This clone was found a few times. This rearrangement joins TRBV30 to TRBJ2-3, with 12 bases lining up with TRBD2. The CDR3 runs 15 residues. Germline V gene data show CDR1 as GTSNPN and CDR2 as SVGIG (reference sequence). J was trimmed by 3 bases and V by 6 bases; bases with no gene match: 7. The DNA for the CDR3 is TGTGCCTGTATGCTAGCGGGGGGGCTGACAGATACGCAGTATTTT. This encodes CACMLAGGLTDTQYF.

The chain joins TRBV7-9 to TRBJ2-2; D may correspond to TRBD1 or TRBD2 (5 bases each). The CDR3 sequence is 14 residues long. The ends were cut back, 5 bases at V and 7 bases at J, with 14 bases in the middle. Looked up from germline, CDR1 is SEHNR and CDR2 is FQNEAQ (reference sequence). This chain's CDR3 is CASSPGSKNGELFF. The CDR3 DNA reads TGTGCCAGCAGCCCAGGGAGTAAGAACGGGGAGCTGTTTTTT. Full variable domain (outside the CDR3, taken from reference TRBV7-9 and TRBJ2-2): DTGVSQNPRHKITKRGQNVTFRCDPISEHNRLYWYRQTLGQGPEFLTYFQNEAQLEKSRLLSDRFSAERPKGSFSTLEIQRTEQGDSAMYLCASSPGSKNGELFFGEGSRLTVL.

This clone was detected a few times. The genes are TRBV29-1 and TRBJ2-7; 9 bases are a match to TRBD1. Germline V gene data show CDR1 as SQVTM and CDR2 as ANQGSEA. The trim removed 6 bases at V and 0 bases at J, leaving 6 bases unmatched. The CDR3 contains 14 residues. The CDR3 is CSVTGDRVSYEQYF. The CDR3 DNA reads as TGCAGCGTCACCGGGGACAGGGTCTCCTACGAGCAGTACTTC.

CDR3 region: CASSENSGGANYEQYF. CDR3 sequence (DNA): TGTGCCAGCAGTGAAAATAGTGGGGGGGCCAACTACGAGCAGTACTTC. V is TRBV2 and J is TRBJ2-7; a weak D match, TRBD2 (7 bases). Germline CDR1 reads SNHLY; CDR2 reads FYNNEI. The CDR3 has 16 amino acids. Trimming left V 2 bases short and J 3 bases short, with 17 bases between.

This chain uses TRBV10-3 with TRBJ1-2, with 8 positions matching TRBD1. The CDR3 is 17 amino acids. CDR1 is ENHRY and CDR2 is SYGVKD in the germline V gene. Trimming removed 4 bases from V and 4 bases from J; junction bases left unmatched: 14. DNA of the CDR3: TGTGCCATCAGTGGGCCCAGGGGGCGCGACCTAGGCTATGGCTACACCTTC. Residues: CAISGPRGRDLGYGYTF.

This chain joins TRBV7-9 and TRBJ2-3; maybe TRBD1 (5 bases). The CDR3 sequence is 15 residues long. Trimming took off 5 bases at V and 3 bases at J, with 15 bases between the two ends. Germline values: CDR1 SEHNR, CDR2 FQNEAQ (reference sequence). The CDR3 here is CASSGKGLGTDTQYF. The CDR3 DNA follows: TGTGCCAGCAGCGGCAAGGGGTTAGGGACAGATACGCAGTATTTT.

The chain is built from TRBV25-1 and TRBJ2-7; TRBD2 is a possible D gene (5 bases). CDR1 MGHDK and CDR2 SYGVNS come from the germline V gene. V gave up 2 bases and J gave up 6 bases, with 8 bases separating them. CDR3 length: 12 residues. Here the CDR3 reads CASSEGGLEQYF. The CDR3 DNA reads TGTGCCAGCAGTGAAGGAGGCCTCGAGCAGTACTTC.

The chain recombines TRBV19 with TRBJ2-1; no clear D. Germline V gene sequence: CDR1 LNHDA, CDR2 SQIVND (reference sequence). CDR3 length equals 13 residues. Trimming left V 6 bases short and J 4 bases short, with 10 bases between. The CDR3 DNA is TGTGCCAGTAGCGCGTCACTTTACAATGAGCAGTTCTTC. It encodes CASSASLYNEQFF.

This chain links TRBV2 with TRBJ1-4, with no clear D. V was trimmed by 7 bases and J by 3 bases, leaving 18 bases between them. This CDR3 comprises 16 residues. From germline, CDR1 is SNHLY and CDR2 FYNNEI. The CDR3, as DNA: TGTGCCAGCATCCTAGCCCCGGTTAGAGCTAATGAAAAACTGTTTTTT. Protein product: CASILAPVRANEKLFF.

This clone was seen a few times. This chain links TRBV9 with TRBJ2-2, with D uncertain. Trimming pared 0 bases from V and 6 bases from J, leaving 3 bases between. The CDR3 length is 12 residues. Germline V gene sequence: CDR1 SGDLS, CDR2 YYNGEE. The CDR3 nucleotides read TGTGCCAGCAGCGTAGATCCCGGGGAGCTGTTTTTT. Translated, it gives CASSVDPGELFF.

CDR3 bases: TGTGCCAGCAGCCCCGGGGGGCCACAAGAGACCCAGTACTTC. It specifies CASSPGGPQETQYF. The chain is built from TRBV9 and TRBJ2-5, with D perhaps matching TRBD2 (7 bases). The CDR3 consists of 14 residues. The V gene's germline CDR1 is SGDLS and CDR2 YYNGEE. V was trimmed by 4 bases and J by 2 bases, leaving 12 bases between them.

The chain couples TRBV6-4 to TRBJ1-2, with TRBD1 as a possible D gene (5 bases). V lost 2 bases to trimming and J lost 8 bases, with 12 bases between them. In germline, CDR1 is MRHNA, CDR2 SNTAGT. CDR3 length: 13 residues. The CDR3 DNA reads as TGTGCCAGCAGTGACGGGGGTTCCTCCGGCTACACCTTC. It encodes CASSDGGSSGYTF.

The rearrangement links TRBV4-1 to TRBJ2-3, with a possible D match to TRBD2 (5 bases). Germline CDR1 and CDR2: MGHRA and YSYEKL. The V end was cut by 0 bases, the J end by 3 bases, with 10 bases between. This CDR3 is built from 15 residues. The DNA for the CDR3 is TGCGCCAGCAGCCAAGAGGCCCTAGCTACAGATACGCAGTATTTT. Protein product: CASSQEALATDTQYF.

This chain connects TRBV5-6 to TRBJ2-1; D perhaps matches TRBD2 (5 bases). Trimming took off 2 bases at V and 10 bases at J, with 16 bases between the two ends. This CDR3 has 14 residues. Germline values: CDR1 SGHDT, CDR2 YYEEEE. For the CDR3, the DNA is TGTGCCAGCAGCTTCGGGATTGGGGATGTCGAGCAGTTCTTC. This translates into CASSFGIGDVEQFF.

J is TRBJ2-3 and V is TRBV4-1; D is possibly TRBD2 (6 bases). This CDR3 region has 15 residues. In germline, CDR1 is MGHRA, CDR2 YSYEKL. Trimming took 1 base from V and 2 from J, leaving 10 bases between them. The CDR3 bases are TGCGCCAGCAGCCAAGGGGAGGCAACCACAGATACGCAGTATTTT. Its protein is CASSQGEATTDTQYF.

The V call is TRBV29-1, the J call TRBJ1-2; no definite D call. The germline CDR1 and CDR2 sequences are SQVTM and ANQGSEA. Trimming shortened V by 3 bases and J by 4 bases, and 6 bases separated the two germline ends. The CDR3 spans 11 residues. Here the CDR3 reads CSVDAAYGYTF. CDR3 bases: TGCAGCGTTGATGCAGCCTATGGCTACACCTTC. The full variable domain, with the rest looked up from reference TRBV29-1 and TRBJ1-2, is SAVISQKPSRDICQRGTSLTIQCQVDSQVTMMFWYRQQPGQSLTLIATANQGSEATYESGFVIDKFPISRPNLTFSTLTVSNMSPEDSSIYLCSVDAAYGYTFGSGTRLTVV.

The genes are TRBV6-5 and TRBJ2-7, with 8 bases that match TRBD1. J was trimmed by 5 bases and V by 6 bases; bases with no gene match: 9. Germline V lookup: CDR1 MNHEY, CDR2 SVGAGI. The CDR3 sequence is 14 residues long. This chain's CDR3 is CASSPGTGFDEQYF. CDR3 nucleotides: TGTGCCAGCAGCCCCGGGACAGGCTTCGACGAGCAGTACTTC.